The entry below describes one T cell receptor beta chain. Antigen unknown. This entry is derived from a study of T-cell memory formation after mild COVID-19. Germline values: CDR1 PRHDT, CDR2 FYEKMQ (reference sequence). With V trimmed by 1 base and J by 2 bases, 6 bases remained unmatched. This CDR3 region has 16 residues. The study, taken as a whole, reports: Detection of some responders pre-infection suggested pre-existing cross-reactive memory T cells participated. Of the contracting clones, CD4+ ones lay mainly in CM and EM, and CD8+ ones in EMRA.

It was 5'RACE with constant-segment primers that produced the TCR alpha and TCR beta cDNA libraries, which carried sample barcodes and UMIs. A single record per CDR3 protein comes from TCRdb applying MiXCR to the 5' RACE reads. Here the sample spans some 210,000 distinct CDR3 sequences, about 27% being singletons. This sequence joins TRBV13 and TRBJ2-5; 8 bases align to TRBD2. Source material: PBMCs or a T cell subset sorted from them (not recorded which). The receptor's source is an adult woman who had mild COVID-19 (a few samples of this study predate the infection). Cell type and time point are not known. The CDR3, as DNA: TGTGCCAGCAGCTTAGCCGCGGGGGGAGGTCAAGAGACCCAGTACTTC. It codes for CASSLAAGGGQETQYF.